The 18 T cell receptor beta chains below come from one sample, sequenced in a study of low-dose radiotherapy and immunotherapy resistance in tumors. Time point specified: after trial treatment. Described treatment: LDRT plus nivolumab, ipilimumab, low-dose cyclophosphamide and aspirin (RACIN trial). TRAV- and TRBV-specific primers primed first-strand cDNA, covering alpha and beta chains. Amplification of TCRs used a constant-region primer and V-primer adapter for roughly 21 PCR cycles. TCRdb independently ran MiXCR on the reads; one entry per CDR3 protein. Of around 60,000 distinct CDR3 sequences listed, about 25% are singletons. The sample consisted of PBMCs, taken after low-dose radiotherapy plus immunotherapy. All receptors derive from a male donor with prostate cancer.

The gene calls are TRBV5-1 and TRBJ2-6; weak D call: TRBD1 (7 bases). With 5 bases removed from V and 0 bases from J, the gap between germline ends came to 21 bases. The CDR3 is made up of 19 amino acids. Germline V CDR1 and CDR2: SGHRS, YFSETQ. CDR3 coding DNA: TGCGCCAGCAGACCTGCCGGGGGACAGATGAGCTCTGGGGCCAACGTCCTGACTTTC. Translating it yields CASRPAGGQMSSGANVLTF.

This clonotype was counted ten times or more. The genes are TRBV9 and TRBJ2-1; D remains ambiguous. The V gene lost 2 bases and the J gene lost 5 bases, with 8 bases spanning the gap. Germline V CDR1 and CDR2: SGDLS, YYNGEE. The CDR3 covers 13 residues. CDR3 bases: TGTGCCAGCAGCGTCCCCCGGGACAATGAGCAGTTCTTC. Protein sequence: CASSVPRDNEQFF.

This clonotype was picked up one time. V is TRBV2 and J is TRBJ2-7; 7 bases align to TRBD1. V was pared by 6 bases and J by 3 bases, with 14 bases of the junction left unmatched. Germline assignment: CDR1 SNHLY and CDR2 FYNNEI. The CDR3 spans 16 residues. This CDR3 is CASRVSSGGTFYEQYF. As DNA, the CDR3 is TGTGCCAGCAGAGTGTCGTCAGGGGGTACCTTCTACGAGCAGTACTTC.

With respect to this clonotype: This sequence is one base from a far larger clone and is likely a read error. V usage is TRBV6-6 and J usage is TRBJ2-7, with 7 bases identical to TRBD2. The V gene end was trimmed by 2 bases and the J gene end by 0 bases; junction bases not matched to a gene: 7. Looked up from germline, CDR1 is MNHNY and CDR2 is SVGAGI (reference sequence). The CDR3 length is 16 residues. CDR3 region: CASSYAGREHSYEQYF. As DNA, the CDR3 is TGTGCCAGCAGTTACGCGGGGCGGGAGCACTCCTACGAGCAGTACTTC.

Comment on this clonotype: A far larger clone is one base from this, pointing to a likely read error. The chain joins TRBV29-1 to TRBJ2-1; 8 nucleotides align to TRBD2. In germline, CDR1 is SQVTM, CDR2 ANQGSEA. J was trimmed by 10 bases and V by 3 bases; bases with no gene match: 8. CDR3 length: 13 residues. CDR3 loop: CSVESSGIREQFF. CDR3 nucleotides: TGCAGCGTTGAGAGTAGCGGGATAAGGGAGCAGTTCTTC.

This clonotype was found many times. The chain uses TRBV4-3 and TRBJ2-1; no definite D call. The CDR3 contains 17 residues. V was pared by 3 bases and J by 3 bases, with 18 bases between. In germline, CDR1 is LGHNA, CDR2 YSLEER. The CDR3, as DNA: TGCGCCAGCAGCCATGTGAAGCAGGACCGGAACTACAATGAGCAGTTCTTC. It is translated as CASSHVKQDRNYNEQFF.

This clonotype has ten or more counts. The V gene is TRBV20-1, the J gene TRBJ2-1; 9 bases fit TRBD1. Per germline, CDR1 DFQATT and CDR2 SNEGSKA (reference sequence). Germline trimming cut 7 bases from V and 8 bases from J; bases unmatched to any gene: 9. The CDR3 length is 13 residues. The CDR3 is CSVPGQGPDEQFF. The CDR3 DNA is TGCAGTGTCCCGGGACAGGGTCCCGATGAGCAGTTCTTC.

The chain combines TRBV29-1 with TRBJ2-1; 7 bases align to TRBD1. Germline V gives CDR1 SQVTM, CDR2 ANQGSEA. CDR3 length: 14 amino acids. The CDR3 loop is CRGRQGEPGTEQFF. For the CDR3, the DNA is TGCAGGGGTAGGCAGGGGGAACCCGGGACAGAGCAGTTCTTC.

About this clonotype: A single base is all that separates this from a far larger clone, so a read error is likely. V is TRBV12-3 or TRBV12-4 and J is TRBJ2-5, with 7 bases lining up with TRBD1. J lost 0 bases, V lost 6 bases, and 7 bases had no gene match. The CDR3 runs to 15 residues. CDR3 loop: CASSVGTANQETQYF. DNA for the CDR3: TGTGCCAGCAGCGTTGGGACAGCCAACCAAGAGACCCAGTACTTC.

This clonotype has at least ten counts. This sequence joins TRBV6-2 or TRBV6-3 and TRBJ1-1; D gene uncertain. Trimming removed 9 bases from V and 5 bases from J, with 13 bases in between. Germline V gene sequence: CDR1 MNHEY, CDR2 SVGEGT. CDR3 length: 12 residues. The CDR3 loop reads CASTTIRTEAFF. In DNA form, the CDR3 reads TGTGCCAGTACGACCATTAGGACTGAAGCTTTCTTT.

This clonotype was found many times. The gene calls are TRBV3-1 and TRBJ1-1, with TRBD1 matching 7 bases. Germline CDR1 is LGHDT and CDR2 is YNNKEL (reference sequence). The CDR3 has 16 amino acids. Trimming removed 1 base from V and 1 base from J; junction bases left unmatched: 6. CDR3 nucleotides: TGTGCCAGCAGCCAAGGAACCGGGACAGCGAACACTGAAGCTTTCTTT. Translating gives CASSQGTGTANTEAFF.

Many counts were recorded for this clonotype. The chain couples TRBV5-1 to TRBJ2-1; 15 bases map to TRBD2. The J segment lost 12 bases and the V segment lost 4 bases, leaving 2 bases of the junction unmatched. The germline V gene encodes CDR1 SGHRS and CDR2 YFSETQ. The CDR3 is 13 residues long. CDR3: CASSPGLAGGQFF. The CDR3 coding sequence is TGCGCCAGCAGCCCGGGACTAGCGGGGGGGCAGTTCTTC.

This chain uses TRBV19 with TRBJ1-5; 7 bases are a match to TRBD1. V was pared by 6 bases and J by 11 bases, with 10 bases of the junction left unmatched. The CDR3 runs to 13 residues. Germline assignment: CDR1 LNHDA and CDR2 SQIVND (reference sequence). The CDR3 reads CASSPGQRVAQHF. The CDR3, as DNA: TGTGCCAGTAGCCCGGGACAGCGGGTGGCCCAGCATTTT.

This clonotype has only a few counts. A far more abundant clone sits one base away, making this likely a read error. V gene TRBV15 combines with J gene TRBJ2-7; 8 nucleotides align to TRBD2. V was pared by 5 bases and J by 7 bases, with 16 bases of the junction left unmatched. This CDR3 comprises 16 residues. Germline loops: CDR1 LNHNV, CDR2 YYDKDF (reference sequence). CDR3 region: CATSSPRGADYNEQYF. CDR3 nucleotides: TGTGCCACCAGCTCTCCGCGGGGGGCCGACTACAATGAGCAGTACTTC. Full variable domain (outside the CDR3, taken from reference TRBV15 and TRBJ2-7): DAMVIQNPRYQVTQFGKPVTLSCSQTLNHNVMYWYQQKSSQAPKLLFHYYDKDFNNEADTPDNFQSRRPNTSFCFLDIRSPGLGDTAMYLCATSSPRGADYNEQYFGPGTRLTVT.

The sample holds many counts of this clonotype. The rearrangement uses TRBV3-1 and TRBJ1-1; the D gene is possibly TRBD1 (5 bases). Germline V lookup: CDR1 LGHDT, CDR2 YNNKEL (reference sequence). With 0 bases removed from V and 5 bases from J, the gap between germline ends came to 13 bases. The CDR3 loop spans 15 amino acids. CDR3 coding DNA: TGTGCCAGCAGCCAAGATGGGGCCCTTTGGACTGAAGCTTTCTTT. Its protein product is CASSQDGALWTEAFF.

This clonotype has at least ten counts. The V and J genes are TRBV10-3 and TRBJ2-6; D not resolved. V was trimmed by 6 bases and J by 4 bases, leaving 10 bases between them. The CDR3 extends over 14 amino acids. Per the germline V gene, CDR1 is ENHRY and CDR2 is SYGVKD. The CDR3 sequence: CAIRKDGGANVLTF. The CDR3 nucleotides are TGTGCCATCAGGAAGGACGGGGGGGCCAACGTCCTGACTTTC.

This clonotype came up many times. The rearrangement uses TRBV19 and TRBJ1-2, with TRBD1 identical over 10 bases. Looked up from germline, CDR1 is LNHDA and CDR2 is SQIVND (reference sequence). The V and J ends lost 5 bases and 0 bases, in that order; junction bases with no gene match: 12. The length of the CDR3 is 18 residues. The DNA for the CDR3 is TGTGCCAGTAGTTCTAACGACCTTGGACAGGGGGCTAACTATGGCTACACCTTC. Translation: CASSSNDLGQGANYGYTF.

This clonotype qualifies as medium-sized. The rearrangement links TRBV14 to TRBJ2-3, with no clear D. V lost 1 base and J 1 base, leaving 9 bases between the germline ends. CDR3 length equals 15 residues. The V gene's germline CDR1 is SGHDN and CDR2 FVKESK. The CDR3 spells CASSQVLGGTDTQYF. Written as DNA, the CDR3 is TGTGCCAGCAGCCAAGTCTTAGGTGGCACAGATACGCAGTATTTT. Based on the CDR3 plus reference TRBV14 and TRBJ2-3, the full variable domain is EAGVTQFPSHSVIEKGQTVTLRCDPISGHDNLYWYRRVMGKEIKFLLHFVKESKQDESGMPNNRFLAERTGGTYSTLKVQPAELEDSGVYFCASSQVLGGTDTQYFGPGTRLTVL.